Listed below are T cell receptor beta chains from one sample, sequenced in a study of T cell responses to AZD1222 COVID-19 vaccine. TCRdb's copy holds only in-frame clones and misses some; the assay was immunoSEQ multiplex PCR. The sample records roughly 86,000 clones, less than 85% being singletons. The sequencing here drew on peripheral blood, taken 28 days after the second AZD1222 dose. The receptors stem from an adult who received the AZD1222 COVID-19 vaccine. Both conserved end residues are part of each CDR3. A D gene is named only where the DNA matches it firmly. A clone size is listed for some rows: how often the clone was seen (once, few, many), or a class if it is expanded.

v_gene	j_gene	abundance	d_gene	CDR3aa	CDR3nt
TRBV3-1/TRBV3-2	TRBJ1-1	NA	NA	CASSQRESNTEAFF	TGTGCCAGCAGCCAACGGGAATCGAACACTGAAGCTTTCTTT
TRBV2	TRBJ1-1	once	NA	CASRGTVRTEAFF	TGTGCCAGCAGGGGTACAGTACGGACTGAAGCTTTCTTT
TRBV7-9	TRBJ2-1	NA	TRBD2	CASSLGLGLVKSPEQFF	TGTGCCAGCAGCTTAGGCCTGGGACTAGTTAAGTCACCCGAGCAGTTCTTC
TRBV6-5	TRBJ1-1	NA	NA	CASSYSRPVSEAFF	TGTGCCAGCAGTTACTCGCGTCCAGTGAGTGAAGCTTTCTTT
TRBV5-1	TRBJ1-3	many	TRBD1	CASSTQGEGNTIYF	TGCGCCAGCAGCACACAGGGGGAAGGAAACACCATATATTTT
TRBV7-6	TRBJ2-2	NA	NA	CASSLGHGNTGELFF	TGTGCCAGCAGCTTAGGTCACGGCAACACCGGGGAGCTGTTTTTT
TRBV5-8	TRBJ2-7	NA	TRBD2	CASSFGTSAAEQYF	TGTGCCAGCAGCTTCGGGACTAGCGCGGCCGAGCAGTACTTC
TRBV2	TRBJ1-1	once	TRBD1	CASSLGQGNTEAFF	TGTGCCAGCAGTTTGGGACAGGGGAACACTGAAGCTTTCTTT
TRBV6-1	TRBJ2-3	NA	NA	CASSEFWRVSTDTQYF	TGTGCCAGCAGTGAATTCTGGCGGGTGAGCACAGATACGCAGTATTTT
TRBV4-2	TRBJ2-7	NA	TRBD1	CASSQGVGDRGFREQYF	TGTGCCAGCAGCCAAGGGGTCGGGGACAGGGGCTTTCGGGAGCAGTACTTC
TRBV20-1	TRBJ2-3	once	TRBD2	CSASPGTSGRITDTQYF	TGCAGTGCTAGTCCCGGGACTAGCGGGAGGATCACAGATACGCAGTATTTT
TRBV7-9	TRBJ2-1	once	TRBD2	CASSLVGGGQFF	TGTGCCAGCAGCTTAGTTGGCGGGGGGCAGTTCTTC
TRBV11-2	TRBJ2-1	NA	NA	CASSPGPYNEQFF	TGTGCCAGCAGCCCCGGACCCTACAATGAGCAGTTCTTC
TRBV2	TRBJ2-7	NA	NA	CASSKSPNKGDEQYF	TGTGCCAGCAGTAAATCGCCCAACAAGGGAGACGAGCAGTACTTC
TRBV10-1	TRBJ1-1	NA	TRBD1	CASSEDRVGEAFF	TGCGCCAGCAGTGAAGACAGGGTTGGTGAAGCTTTCTTT
TRBV24-1	TRBJ2-3	NA	TRBD1	CATSDEGQGAKDTQYF	TGTGCCACCAGTGATGAGGGACAGGGGGCGAAAGATACGCAGTATTTT
TRBV28	TRBJ2-7	few	TRBD2	CASSFRWGGTYEQYF	TGTGCCAGCAGTTTTAGGTGGGGGGGGACCTACGAGCAGTACTTC
TRBV27	TRBJ1-2	NA	NA	CATTSKTREQEEPFYGYTF	TGTGCCACCACTAGTAAGACTAGAGAGCAGGAAGAACCTTTTTATGGCTACACCTTC
TRBV7-2	TRBJ2-7	NA	NA	CASSGGGSSYEQYF	TGTGCCAGCAGCGGTGGGGGGAGTTCCTACGAGCAGTACTTC
TRBV4-1	TRBJ2-7	NA	TRBD1	CASSQGTGGTYEQYF	TGCGCCAGCAGCCAAGGGACAGGGGGGACCTACGAGCAGTACTTC
TRBV28	TRBJ2-7	few	TRBD1	CASEKTGVVGYEQYF	TGTGCCAGCGAGAAAACAGGGGTTGTCGGTTACGAGCAGTACTTC
TRBV18	TRBJ2-3	once	TRBD2	CASSPESGSGTQYF	TGTGCCAGCTCACCGGAGAGCGGGAGTGGTACGCAGTATTTT
TRBV6-5	TRBJ2-3	NA	TRBD2	CASSYGLAGDTDTQYF	TGTGCCAGCAGTTACGGGTTAGCGGGGGACACAGATACGCAGTATTTT
TRBV10-2	TRBJ2-1	NA	NA	CASSQRSSYNEQFF	TGCGCCAGCAGCCAACGTAGCTCCTACAATGAGCAGTTCTTC
TRBV3-1/TRBV3-2	TRBJ2-3	NA	NA	CASRGRVSTDTQYF	TGTGCCAGCAGGGGCCGGGTGAGCACAGATACGCAGTATTTT
TRBV5-1	TRBJ2-3	NA	NA	CASTPVRVADTQYF	TGCGCCAGCACCCCCGTCAGGGTAGCAGATACGCAGTATTTT
TRBV18	TRBJ2-7	NA	TRBD2	CASSPAGTSGSYEQYF	TGTGCCAGCTCACCAGCCGGGACTAGCGGTTCCTACGAGCAGTACTTC
TRBV30	TRBJ2-5	NA	NA	CAWSVLAGRQETQYF	TGTGCCTGGAGTGTACTCGCGGGGAGGCAAGAGACCCAGTACTTC
TRBV6-1	TRBJ1-2	NA	NA	CASSEAPGRAYGYTF	TGTGCCAGCAGTGAAGCCCCAGGGAGGGCCTATGGCTACACCTTC
TRBV7-9	TRBJ1-4	NA	NA	CASGQEPATNEKLFF	TGTGCCAGCGGCCAGGAGCCTGCAACTAATGAAAAACTGTTTTTT
TRBV13	TRBJ2-7	few	NA	CASSLGGARGEQYF	TGTGCCAGCAGCTTAGGGGGGGCGCGGGGCGAGCAGTACTTC
TRBV30	TRBJ1-6	NA	NA	CAWAGENNSPLHF	TGTGCCTGGGCGGGGGAGAATAATTCACCCCTCCACTTT
TRBV4-2	TRBJ2-3	once	TRBD2	CASSQDVAGLADTQYF	TGTGCCAGCAGCCAAGATGTAGCGGGCCTCGCGGATACGCAGTATTTT
TRBV21-1	TRBJ2-7	NA	NA	CASSGYRAEGRYEQYF	TGTGCCAGCAGTGGGTACAGGGCCGAAGGGAGGTACGAGCAGTACTTC
TRBV12-3/TRBV12-4	TRBJ2-3	once	NA	CASNIFTDTQYF	TGTGCCAGCAATATATTCACAGATACGCAGTATTTT